This TCR beta chain was recovered during a study of shared clonotypes between healthy human individuals (TCRdb year 2020). General notes on the study: The cohort included three men and a couple of women between 18 and 49 years of age. To increase sequencing depth and limit assay-specific biases, TCR repertoire library preparation and sequencing were carried out by different laboratories using diverse techniques. Blood TCR repertoires of roughly five healthy adults were deeply sequenced to estimate repertoire size and the extent of clonotype sharing between individuals. Between about 0.85 and 10 billion PBMCs per donor were obtained by leukapheresis. For each donor, CD4 naive and CD4 memory were each given three plates, CD8 naive was given two plates, and CD8 memory was given one plate. The investigation overall reported the following: Rarefaction of sorted-subset datasets indicated incomplete sequencing despite the large sequencing depth. Pairwise subsampling indicated that sequencing depth was expected to affect the degree of clonotype sharing among donors. The genetic and exposure-history diversity represented was limited by the small number of donors. Naive subsets generally had larger estimated clonotype richness than memory subsets. When several donors were compared, the shared fraction of clonotypes was 5% to 6.5% for naive CD4, about 4% for naive CD8, more than 2% for memory CD4, and 0.35% to 0.5% for memory CD8. Clonotypes shared by all four sorted-subset donors showed higher generation probabilities than non-shared clonotypes. Sampling was restricted to blood, and TCR repertoires in tissue are likely to differ from TCR repertoires in blood.

The donors were healthy, HIV-negative adults who had no recently reported acute infections or vaccinations. Every donor was a Caucasian adult residing in Nashville, Tennessee, USA. CD4+ T cells were enriched through magnetic negative selection, after which naive cells were positively selected on CD45RA and the remaining negative fraction served as the memory subset. Blood was collected by leukapheresis, and PBMCs were isolated by Ficoll-Histopaque density gradient centrifugation and then cryopreserved in liquid nitrogen vapor phase. Purity and quantity of every magnetically sorted T cell population were checked by analytical flow cytometry. Genomic DNA was isolated from each sorted fraction and quantified by UV absorbance on a Nanodrop 2000c. Using the deep immunoSEQ assay, multiplex PCR amplified TCR CDR3 regions from genomic DNA. Genomic DNA extracted from each cell subset was distributed evenly over all wells of several immunoSEQ 96-well plates, and each plate served as one replicate. For sorted subsets, 200 ng of genomic DNA, equivalent to around 31,000 T cell genomes, went into each replicate PCR. Purified libraries were measured with a Qubit 3.0 fluorometer, size-checked on a Bioanalyzer 2100, and measured again with the KAPA Library Quantification kit. A separate single-read 150-cycle Illumina NextSeq 550 flow cell was used to sequence each immunoSEQ 96-well plate. The original pipeline was this. Because the immunoSEQ output held only junctional sequences and lacked quality scores, the filtering could not match the filtering applied to full-length reads. Sequences were annotated with PyIR, a Python wrapper for IgBLAST v1.9, using IMGT germline references to assign V/J genes and CDR3. Reads with weak V/J assignments (E-value above 1e-6), missing CDR3, stop codons, out-of-frame junctions, or ambiguous translated residues were removed. V3J clonotypes were defined as sequences sharing the same inferred V gene, J gene, and CDR3 amino acid sequence. Percentage overlap between repertoires was computed as shared unique clonotypes divided by the size of the smaller repertoire. RTK rarefaction, the Chao1 estimator, and Recon v2.1 estimates of unobserved clonotypes were used to assess repertoire richness. OLGA was used to compute generation probabilities for all TCRbeta clonotypes that the gDNA method yielded from a few donors. TCRdb obtained this table from immuneACCESS and retained in-frame rearrangements with V and J assigned. These tables miss some clones; where compared with another copy, unresolved V genes account for less than half of the shortfall, and the remainder is unexplained. That table gives V, J and clone size, and the DNA gave D and trimming. Here the sample has 2 million to 2.5 million clones; more than 90% occur a single time. The ten top clones hold more than 0.1% of the sample.

A word on this clone: Which antigen it targets is not known. It has no much larger one-base neighbor in the sample; base qualities were not kept.

The germline V gene provides CDR1 ENHRY and CDR2 SYGVKD. V loses 3 bases, J loses 7 bases, and the germline ends lie 10 bases apart. CDR3 length: 13 amino acids, cysteine to phenylalanine. The read is trimmed to its CDR3 DNA, 39 bases read in frame from base 1. The material sequenced was naive CD4+ T cells sorted from blood. The cell subset or site label of this sample denotes: CD45RA+ positively selected. This receptor was obtained from a man between 18 and 29 years old in good health. Here the chain combines TRBV10-3 and TRBJ1-5, with TRBD1 as a weak D call on 5 bases. The CDR3: CAISDGGSQPQHF. The sequence in DNA is TGTGCCATCAGTGATGGGGGAAGCCAGCCCCAGCATTTT.